A selection of T cell receptor beta chains follows, all from one sample in a study of cytomegalovirus exposure and HLA in healthy donors. This table comes from immunoSEQ multiplex PCR, and its TCRdb copy is limited to in-frame clones, with some not included. This table holds about 120,000 clones, 60% to 85% found once. The sequencing input was PBMCs. These receptors were taken from a man between 25 and 39 years old in good health and CMV-seronegative. The CDR3 runs from the conserved cysteine through the conserved F or W. D genes are given only for firm matches. Clone size is shown for a subset of rows, as once, few, many or a class of expanded clone.

d_gene	v_gene	abundance	j_gene	CDR3nt	CDR3aa
TRBD1	TRBV7-2	.	TRBJ2-1	TGTGCCAGCAGCACTCCGGGACAGGGGACTGAGCAGTTCTTC	CASSTPGQGTEQFF
TRBD1	TRBV19	.	TRBJ2-5	TGTGCCAGTAGTAAACCGGGACAGTTAGAAGAGACCCAGTACTTC	CASSKPGQLEETQYF
TRBD2	TRBV29-1	.	TRBJ2-1	TGCAGCGTTGAAGGACTAGCGGATAGCTCCTACAATGAGCAGTTCTTC	CSVEGLADSSYNEQFF
.	TRBV11-2	.	TRBJ1-4	TGTGCCAGCAGCTTAGACGGGGTGGTTAATGAAAAACTGTTTTTT	CASSLDGVVNEKLFF
.	TRBV4-1	.	TRBJ1-4	TGCGCCAGCAGCCAGCAGGGGCCAACTAATGAAAAACTGTTTTTT	CASSQQGPTNEKLFF
TRBD1	TRBV5-6	.	TRBJ1-4	TGTGCCAGCAGCGGGGACAGGGTTAATGAAAAACTGTTTTTT	CASSGDRVNEKLFF
.	TRBV28	.	TRBJ2-5	TGTGCCAGCAGTCTCGGACAGAGGCTTCAAGAGACCCAGTACTTC	CASSLGQRLQETQYF
.	TRBV11-2	.	TRBJ2-4	TGTGCCAGCAGCTTAGCCACCGGGATCTCCCTAGCCAAAAACATTCAGTACTTC	CASSLATGISLAKNIQYF
TRBD1	TRBV28	.	TRBJ1-5	TGTGCCAGCACCCTGGACAGGGGAAACGATCAGCCCCAGCATTTT	CASTLDRGNDQPQHF
.	TRBV9	.	TRBJ2-5	TGTGCCAGCAGCGTAGTGGGAGAAACCCAAGAGACCCAGTACTTC	CASSVVGETQETQYF
TRBD1	TRBV18	once	TRBJ1-3	TGTGCCAGCTCACTGGGACAGATCTCTGGAAACACCATATATTTT	CASSLGQISGNTIYF
.	TRBV19	.	TRBJ1-2	TGTGCCAGTCAACTCGACAGGCAAAACTATGGCTACACCTTC	CASQLDRQNYGYTF
TRBD1	TRBV5-4	.	TRBJ1-1	TGTGCCAGCAGCGATGGACAGGGCCGCACTGAAGCTTTCTTT	CASSDGQGRTEAFF
.	TRBV28	.	TRBJ1-5	TGTGCCAGCAGTTTATGGGGAGGGGAAAATCAGCCCCAGCATTTT	CASSLWGGENQPQHF
TRBD1	TRBV25-1	.	TRBJ2-2	TGTGCCAGCAGTGGCTTCTGGACAGGGAACACCGGGGAGCTGTTTTTT	CASSGFWTGNTGELFF
.	TRBV19	.	TRBJ2-7	TGTGCCAGTAGTATAGAACCCGGGACATCCTACGAGCAGTACTTC	CASSIEPGTSYEQYF
.	TRBV7-8	.	TRBJ2-7	TGTGCCAGTTCTACGGTTTCCTACGAGCAGTACTTC	CASSTVSYEQYF
.	TRBV30	.	TRBJ2-1	TGTGCCTGGTCACGGGGGAGATCGTACAATGAGCAGTTCTTC	CAWSRGRSYNEQFF
.	TRBV20-1	.	TRBJ1-1	TGCAGTGCCGGCGGGGACACTGAAGCTTTCTTT	CSAGGDTEAFF
.	TRBV14	.	TRBJ2-3	TGTGCCAGCAGCCACCGACAGGTCGGGGTAAAAAATACGCAGTATTTT	CASSHRQVGVKNTQYF
.	TRBV21-1	.	TRBJ2-5	TGTGCCAGCAAGCGGGAGGGCATAGAGACCCAGTACTTC	CASKREGIETQYF
.	TRBV9	.	TRBJ1-1	TGTGCCAGCAGCCCCGCCTTCCCCGTCGGTCCCCACACTGAAGCTTTCTTT	CASSPAFPVGPHTEAFF
.	TRBV5-1	once	TRBJ1-3	TGCGCCAGCAGCAGAGACTATAGCTCTGGAAACACCATATATTTT	CASSRDYSSGNTIYF
.	TRBV27	.	TRBJ2-7	TGTGCCAGCAGTCCCACAGGGTACCCCGGCGAGCAGTACTTC	CASSPTGYPGEQYF
TRBD1	TRBV5-6	.	TRBJ1-5	TGTGCCAGCAGCTTTACAGGGGTTCAGCCCCAGCATTTT	CASSFTGVQPQHF
.	TRBV28	.	TRBJ1-1	TGTGCCACCACTGAGTACAGGAGACGGAACACTGAAGCTTTCTTT	CATTEYRRRNTEAFF
.	TRBV27	.	TRBJ1-5	TGTGCCAGCAGTTTAGAGGGAGCGAGCAATCAGCCCCAGCATTTT	CASSLEGASNQPQHF
TRBD1	TRBV6-1	.	TRBJ1-2	TGTGCCAGCAGAATTACCGGGACAGGGCGCTATGGCTACACCTTC	CASRITGTGRYGYTF
.	TRBV4-3	.	TRBJ1-4	TGCGCCAGCAGCCAAGATAGTCGGGTGACAACTAATGAAAAACTGTTTTTT	CASSQDSRVTTNEKLFF
.	TRBV5-6	.	TRBJ1-6	TGTGCCAGCAGCCCGAATCTAAGCTCCTATAATTCACCCCTCCACTTT	CASSPNLSSYNSPLHF
TRBD1	TRBV4-2	.	TRBJ1-3	TGTGCCAGCAGCCAGCAGGGGACAGGAGGTTCCGGAAACACCATATATTTT	CASSQQGTGGSGNTIYF
.	TRBV30	.	TRBJ1-5	TGTGCCTGGAGTCCACCTCAGGGGAAGCCCCAGCATTTT	CAWSPPQGKPQHF
.	TRBV5-8	.	TRBJ1-4	TGTGCCAGCAGCTCACAACCCCCTCCTACTAATGAAAAACTGTTTTTT	CASSSQPPPTNEKLFF
TRBD1	TRBV5-1	.	TRBJ1-2	TGCGCCAGCAGCTTGGGGGCAACAGGGGGAGCGGGGAGTGGCTACACCTTC	CASSLGATGGAGSGYTF
.	TRBV6-5	few	TRBJ2-1	TGTGCCAGCAGCCTCGGACAGAACAATGAGCAGTTCTTC	CASSLGQNNEQFF
TRBD2	TRBV6-6	.	TRBJ2-3	TGTGCCAGCACCTTCAGGACTAGCGGGAGGCCTACGCAGTATTTT	CASTFRTSGRPTQYF
TRBD1	TRBV7-8	.	TRBJ1-1	TGTGCCAGCAGCCTTCAAAACAGGGGAATGAACACTGAAGCTTTCTTT	CASSLQNRGMNTEAFF
TRBD1	TRBV30	.	TRBJ1-2	TGTGCCTGGAGAACAGGGGGCTTGGGCTATGGCTACACCTTC	CAWRTGGLGYGYTF
.	TRBV10-2	.	TRBJ1-5	TGCGCCAGCAGGGACATTGGTGCTCAGCCCCAGCATTTT	CASRDIGAQPQHF
.	TRBV6-5	few	TRBJ1-2	TGTGCCAGCAGTTACTCGAACATTGGCGGAACTGGCTACACCTTC	CASSYSNIGGTGYTF
TRBD1	TRBV6-1	.	TRBJ1-4	TGTGCCAGCAGAATTGGGACAGCGAATGAAAAACTGTTTTTT	CASRIGTANEKLFF
.	TRBV6-4	.	TRBJ2-1	TGTGCCAGCAGTGGTGAAGGGGAGGATGAGCAGTTCTTC	CASSGEGEDEQFF
TRBD1	TRBV19	.	TRBJ1-5	TGTGCCAGTAGTATAGAGGGGCAGGGGGGTCAGCCCCAGCATTTT	CASSIEGQGGQPQHF
.	TRBV5-4	.	TRBJ2-7	TGTGCCAGCACGGGGTCACCCTCCTACGAGCAGTACTTC	CASTGSPSYEQYF
.	TRBV7-9	.	TRBJ1-4	TGTGCCAGCAGCAAGAGTAGTCTTAATGAAAAACTGTTTTTT	CASSKSSLNEKLFF
TRBD2	TRBV4-1	.	TRBJ2-3	TGCGCCAGCAGCCAACGGGGACTAGCGGGGGGGAACACAGATACGCAGTATTTT	CASSQRGLAGGNTDTQYF
.	TRBV9	.	TRBJ1-1	TGTGCCAGCAGCCTCCGGGGGGGCAGTGGGACTGAAGCTTTCTTT	CASSLRGGSGTEAFF
TRBD2	TRBV11-1	.	TRBJ2-5	TGTGCCAGCAGCTTAGGGCTAGCGGGGGGGCCATTTACAGAGACCCAGTACTTC	CASSLGLAGGPFTETQYF
.	TRBV12-2	.	TRBJ2-7	TGTGCAAGACGAAAAAACAGGGCCTCCTACGAGCAGTACTTC	CARRKNRASYEQYF
TRBD2	TRBV5-6	.	TRBJ2-5	TGTGCCAGCAGCCGGACTAGCGGGGGGATGGAGACCCAGTACTTC	CASSRTSGGMETQYF
.	TRBV7-2	.	TRBJ2-6	TGTGCCAGCAGCCAAGATGGGGGCGCTGGGGCCAACGTCCTGACTTTC	CASSQDGGAGANVLTF
.	TRBV5-6	once	TRBJ2-7	TGTGCCAGCAGCTTGGAGGAGGACGGACCCTACGAGCAGTACTTC	CASSLEEDGPYEQYF
TRBD2	TRBV27	once	TRBJ2-4	TGTGCCAGCAGTTTATCGGCTAGCGGGGAGAACATTCAGTACTTC	CASSLSASGENIQYF
.	TRBV7-8	.	TRBJ2-1	TGTGCCAGCAGCTTCCTTTACAATGAGCAGTTCTTC	CASSFLYNEQFF
.	TRBV18	.	TRBJ2-1	TGTGCCAGCTCACCAATATCGAAGCTAAGTCACAATGAGCAGTTCTTC	CASSPISKLSHNEQFF